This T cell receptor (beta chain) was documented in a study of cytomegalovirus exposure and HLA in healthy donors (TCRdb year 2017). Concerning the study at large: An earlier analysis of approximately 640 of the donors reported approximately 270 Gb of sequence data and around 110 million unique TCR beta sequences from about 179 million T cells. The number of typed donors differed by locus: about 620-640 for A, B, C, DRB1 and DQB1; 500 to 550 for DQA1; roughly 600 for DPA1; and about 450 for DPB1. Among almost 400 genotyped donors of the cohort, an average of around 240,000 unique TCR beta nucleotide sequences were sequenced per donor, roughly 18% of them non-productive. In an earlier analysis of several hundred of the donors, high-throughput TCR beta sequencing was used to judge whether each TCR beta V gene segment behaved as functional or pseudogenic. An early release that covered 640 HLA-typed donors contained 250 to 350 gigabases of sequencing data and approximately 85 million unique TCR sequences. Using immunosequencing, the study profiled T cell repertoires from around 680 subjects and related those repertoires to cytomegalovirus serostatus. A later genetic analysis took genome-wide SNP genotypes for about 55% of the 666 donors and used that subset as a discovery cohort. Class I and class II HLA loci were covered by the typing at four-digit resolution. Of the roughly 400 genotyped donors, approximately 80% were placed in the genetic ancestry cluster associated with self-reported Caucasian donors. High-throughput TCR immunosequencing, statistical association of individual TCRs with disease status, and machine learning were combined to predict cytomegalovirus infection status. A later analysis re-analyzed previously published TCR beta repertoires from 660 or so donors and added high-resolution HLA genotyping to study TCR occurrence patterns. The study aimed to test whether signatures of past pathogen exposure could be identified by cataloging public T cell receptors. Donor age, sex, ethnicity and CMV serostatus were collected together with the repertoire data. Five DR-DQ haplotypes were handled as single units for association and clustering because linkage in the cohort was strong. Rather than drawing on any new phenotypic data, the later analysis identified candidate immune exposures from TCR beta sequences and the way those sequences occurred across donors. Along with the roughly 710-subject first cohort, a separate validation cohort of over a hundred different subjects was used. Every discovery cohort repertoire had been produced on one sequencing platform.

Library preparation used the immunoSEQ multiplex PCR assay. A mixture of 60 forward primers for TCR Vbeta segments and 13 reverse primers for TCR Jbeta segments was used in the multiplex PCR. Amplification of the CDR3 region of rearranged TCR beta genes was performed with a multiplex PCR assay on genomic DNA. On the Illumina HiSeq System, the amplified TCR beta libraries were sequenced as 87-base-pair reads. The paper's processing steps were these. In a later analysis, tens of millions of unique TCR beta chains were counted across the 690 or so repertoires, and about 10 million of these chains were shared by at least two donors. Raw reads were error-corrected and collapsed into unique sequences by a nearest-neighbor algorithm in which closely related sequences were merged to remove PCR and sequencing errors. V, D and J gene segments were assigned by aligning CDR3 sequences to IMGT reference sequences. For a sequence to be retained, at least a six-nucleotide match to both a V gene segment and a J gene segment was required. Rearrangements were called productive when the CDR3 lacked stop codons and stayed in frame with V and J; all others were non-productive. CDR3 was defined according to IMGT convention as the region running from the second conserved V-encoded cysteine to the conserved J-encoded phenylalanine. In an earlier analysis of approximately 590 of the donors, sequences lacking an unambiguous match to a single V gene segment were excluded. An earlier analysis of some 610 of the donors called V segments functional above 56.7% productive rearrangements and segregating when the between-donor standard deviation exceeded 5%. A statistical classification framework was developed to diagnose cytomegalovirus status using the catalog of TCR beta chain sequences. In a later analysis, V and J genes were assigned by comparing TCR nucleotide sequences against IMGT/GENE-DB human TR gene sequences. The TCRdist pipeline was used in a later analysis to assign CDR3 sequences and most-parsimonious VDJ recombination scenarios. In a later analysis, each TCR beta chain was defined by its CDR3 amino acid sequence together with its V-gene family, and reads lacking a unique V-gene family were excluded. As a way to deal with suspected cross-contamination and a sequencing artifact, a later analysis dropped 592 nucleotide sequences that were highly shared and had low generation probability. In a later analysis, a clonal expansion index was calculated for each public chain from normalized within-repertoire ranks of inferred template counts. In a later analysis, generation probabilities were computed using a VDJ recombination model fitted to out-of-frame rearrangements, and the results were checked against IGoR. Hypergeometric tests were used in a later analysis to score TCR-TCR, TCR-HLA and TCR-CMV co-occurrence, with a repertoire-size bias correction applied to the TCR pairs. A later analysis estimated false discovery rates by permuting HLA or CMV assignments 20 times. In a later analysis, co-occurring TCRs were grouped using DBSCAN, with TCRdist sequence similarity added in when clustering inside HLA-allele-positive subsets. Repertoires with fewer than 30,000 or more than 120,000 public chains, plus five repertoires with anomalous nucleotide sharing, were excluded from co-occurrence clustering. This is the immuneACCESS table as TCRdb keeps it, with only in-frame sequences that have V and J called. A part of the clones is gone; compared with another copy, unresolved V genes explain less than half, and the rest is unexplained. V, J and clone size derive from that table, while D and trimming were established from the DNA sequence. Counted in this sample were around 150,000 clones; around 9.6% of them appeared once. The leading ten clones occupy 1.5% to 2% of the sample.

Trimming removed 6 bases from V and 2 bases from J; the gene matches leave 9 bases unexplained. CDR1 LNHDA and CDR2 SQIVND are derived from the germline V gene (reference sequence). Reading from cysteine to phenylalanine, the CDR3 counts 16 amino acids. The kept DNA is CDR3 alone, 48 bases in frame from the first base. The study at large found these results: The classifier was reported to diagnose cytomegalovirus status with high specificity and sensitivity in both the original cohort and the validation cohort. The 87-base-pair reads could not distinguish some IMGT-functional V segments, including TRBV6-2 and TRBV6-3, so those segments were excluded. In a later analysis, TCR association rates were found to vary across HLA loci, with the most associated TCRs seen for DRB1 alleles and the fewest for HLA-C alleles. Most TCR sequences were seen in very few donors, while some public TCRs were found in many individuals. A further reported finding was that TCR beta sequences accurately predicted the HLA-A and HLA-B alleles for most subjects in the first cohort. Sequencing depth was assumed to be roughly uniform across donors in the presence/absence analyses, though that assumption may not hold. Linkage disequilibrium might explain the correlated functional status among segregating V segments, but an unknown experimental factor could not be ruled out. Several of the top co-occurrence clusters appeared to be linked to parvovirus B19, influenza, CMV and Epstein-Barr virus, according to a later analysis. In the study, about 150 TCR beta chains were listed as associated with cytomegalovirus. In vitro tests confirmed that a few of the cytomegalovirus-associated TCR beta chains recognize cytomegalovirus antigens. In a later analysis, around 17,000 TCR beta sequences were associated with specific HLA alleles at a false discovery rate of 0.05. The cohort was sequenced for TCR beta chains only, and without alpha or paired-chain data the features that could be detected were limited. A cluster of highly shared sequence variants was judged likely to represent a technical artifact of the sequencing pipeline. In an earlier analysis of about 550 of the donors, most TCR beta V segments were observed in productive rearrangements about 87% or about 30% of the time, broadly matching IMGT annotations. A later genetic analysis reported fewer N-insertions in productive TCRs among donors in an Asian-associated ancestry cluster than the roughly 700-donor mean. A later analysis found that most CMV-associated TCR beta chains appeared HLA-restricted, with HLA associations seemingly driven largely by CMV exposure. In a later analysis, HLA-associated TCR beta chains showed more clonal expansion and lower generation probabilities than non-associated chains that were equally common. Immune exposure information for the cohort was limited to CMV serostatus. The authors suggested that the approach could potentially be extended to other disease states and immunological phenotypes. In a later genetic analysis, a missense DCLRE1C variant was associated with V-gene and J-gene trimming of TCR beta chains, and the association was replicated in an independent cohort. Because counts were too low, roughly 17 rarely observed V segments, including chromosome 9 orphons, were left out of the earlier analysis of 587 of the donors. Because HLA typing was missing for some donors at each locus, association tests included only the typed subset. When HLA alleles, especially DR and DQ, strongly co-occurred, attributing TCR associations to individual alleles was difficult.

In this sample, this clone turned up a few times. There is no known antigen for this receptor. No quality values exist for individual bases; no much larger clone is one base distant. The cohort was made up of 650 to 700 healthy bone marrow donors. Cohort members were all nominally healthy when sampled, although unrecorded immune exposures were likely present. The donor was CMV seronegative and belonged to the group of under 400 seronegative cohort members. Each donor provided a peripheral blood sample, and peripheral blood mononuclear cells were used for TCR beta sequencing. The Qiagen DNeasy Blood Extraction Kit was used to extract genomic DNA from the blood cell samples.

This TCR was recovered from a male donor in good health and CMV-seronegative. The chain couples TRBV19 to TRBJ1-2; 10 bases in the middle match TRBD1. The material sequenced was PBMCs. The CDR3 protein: CASSSSGTGENYGYTF. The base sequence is TGTGCCAGTAGCTCCTCCGGGACAGGGGAAAACTATGGCTACACCTTC.